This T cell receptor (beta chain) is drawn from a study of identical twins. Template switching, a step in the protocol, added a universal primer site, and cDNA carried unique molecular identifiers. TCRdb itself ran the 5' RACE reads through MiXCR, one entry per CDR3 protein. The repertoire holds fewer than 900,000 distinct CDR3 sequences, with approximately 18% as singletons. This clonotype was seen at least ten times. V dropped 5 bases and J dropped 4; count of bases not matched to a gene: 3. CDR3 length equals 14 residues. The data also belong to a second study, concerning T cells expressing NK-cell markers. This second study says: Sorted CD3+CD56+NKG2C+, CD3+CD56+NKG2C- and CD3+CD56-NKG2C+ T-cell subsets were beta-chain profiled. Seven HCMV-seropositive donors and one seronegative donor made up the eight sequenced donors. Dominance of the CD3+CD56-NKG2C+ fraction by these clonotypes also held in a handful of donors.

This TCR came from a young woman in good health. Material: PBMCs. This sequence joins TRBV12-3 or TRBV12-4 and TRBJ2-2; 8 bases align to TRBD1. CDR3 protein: CASSPGQVTGELFF. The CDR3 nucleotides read TGTGCCAGCAGTCCGGGACAGGTCACCGGGGAGCTGTTTTTT.